A single sample is the source of the 3 T cell receptor beta chains below, sequenced in a study of cytomegalovirus exposure and HLA in healthy donors. Profiling relied on immunoSEQ multiplex PCR, and the TCRdb table lists in-frame clones only, not all of them. The table includes about 160,000 clones, 96% detected once. The sequenced material came from PBMCs. These receptors originate from a woman aged 18-29 years in good health and CMV-seronegative.

The table lists this clone with a count of one. This chain connects TRBV7-8 to TRBJ2-3, with 7 bases matching TRBD2. Germline CDR1 and CDR2: SGHVS and FQNEAQ. Unmatched junction bases numbered 6, after V lost 4 bases and J lost 14 bases. CDR3 size: 11 residues. The CDR3 sequence: CASSSSGMLYF. Here the CDR3 DNA reads TGTGCCAGCAGCTCTAGCGGTATGCTGTATTTT.

The chain couples TRBV10-3 to TRBJ1-5, with a tentative D call TRBD1 (6 bases). CDR1 ENHRY and CDR2 SYGVKD come from the germline V gene. V was shortened by 4 bases and J by 5 bases, with 12 bases between the two germline ends. This CDR3 spans 14 amino acids. The CDR3 is CAISGGQSHQPQHF. The CDR3, as DNA: TGTGCCATCAGTGGAGGACAGAGCCATCAGCCCCAGCATTTT.

CDR3 residues: CATSSYPRRGSNEQFF. The CDR3 region has the DNA TGTGCCACCAGCAGTTACCCGCGGCGGGGGAGCAATGAGCAGTTCTTC. The rearrangement joins TRBV15 to TRBJ2-1, with 7 bases that match TRBD2. V trimming: 3 bases; J trimming: 6 bases; junction bases outside the gene matches: 11. This CDR3 region has 16 residues. In germline, CDR1 is LNHNV, CDR2 YYDKDF (reference sequence).